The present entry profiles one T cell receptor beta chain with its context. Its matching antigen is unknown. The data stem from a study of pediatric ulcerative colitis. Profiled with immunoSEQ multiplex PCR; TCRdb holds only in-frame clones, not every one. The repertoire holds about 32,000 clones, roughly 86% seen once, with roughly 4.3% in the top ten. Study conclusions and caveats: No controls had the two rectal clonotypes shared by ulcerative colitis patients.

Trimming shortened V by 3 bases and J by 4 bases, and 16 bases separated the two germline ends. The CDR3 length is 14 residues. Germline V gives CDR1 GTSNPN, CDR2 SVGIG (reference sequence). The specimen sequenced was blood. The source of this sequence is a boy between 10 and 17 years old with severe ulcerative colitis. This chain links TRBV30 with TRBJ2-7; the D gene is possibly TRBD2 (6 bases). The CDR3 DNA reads TGTGCCTGGAGCCCAGCGCTAGCGATATACGAGCAGTACTTC. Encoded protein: CAWSPALAIYEQYF.